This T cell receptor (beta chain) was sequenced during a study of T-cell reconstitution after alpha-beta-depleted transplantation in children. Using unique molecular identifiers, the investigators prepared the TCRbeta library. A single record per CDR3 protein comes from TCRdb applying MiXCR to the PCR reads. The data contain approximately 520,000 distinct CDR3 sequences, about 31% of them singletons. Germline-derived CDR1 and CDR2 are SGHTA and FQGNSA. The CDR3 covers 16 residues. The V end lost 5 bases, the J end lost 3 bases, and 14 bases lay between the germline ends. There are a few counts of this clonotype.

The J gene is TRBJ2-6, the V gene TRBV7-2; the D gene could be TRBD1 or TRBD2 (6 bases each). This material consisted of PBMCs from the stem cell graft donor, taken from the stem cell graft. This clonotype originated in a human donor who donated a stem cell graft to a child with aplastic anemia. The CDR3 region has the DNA TGTGCCAGCAGCGGTCTCAGGGGAGGTGGGGCCAACGTCCTGACTTTC. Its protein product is CASSGLRGGGANVLTF.